The 12 T cell receptor beta chains below all came from one sample that was sequenced in a study of T cell clonality in common variable immunodeficiency. Study results and limitations: Reportedly, TCR beta sequences from common variable immunodeficiency showed fewer deletions and N-nucleotide insertions.

Sequenced by immunoSEQ multiplex PCR; TCRdb stores in-frame clones only, minus some. There are about 7,300 clones in the sample, none observed a single time. Their recognized antigens are unknown. The material sequenced was peripheral blood mononuclear cells. These TCRs come from a human donor with common variable immunodeficiency.

This clone was picked up many times. The read terminates 3 residues ahead of where the CDR3 ends, so the germline J gene completes it. This sequence joins TRBV6-1 and TRBJ2-7, with TRBD2 matching 8 bases. Germline CDR1 MNHNS, CDR2 SASEGT. The V and J ends lost 1 base and 2 bases, in that order; junction bases with no gene match: 7. This CDR3 contains 16 residues. Partial CDR3 DNA: TGTGCCAGCAGTGAAGAGTGGCGGGAGGTACCCTACGAG. This sequence encodes CASSEEWREVPYE. In full, the CDR3 is CASSEEWREVPYEQYF.

CDR3 amino acids: CAWSKQALGELFF. CDR3 DNA (partial): TGTGCCTGGAGTAAACAGGCCCTAGGGGAG. The V and J genes are TRBV30 and TRBJ2-2; TRBD1 might be the D (5 bases). The CDR3 end lies 3 residues beyond the end of the read and is filled in from the germline J gene. The germline gives CDR1 GTSNPN, CDR2 SVGIG (reference sequence). The ends were cut back, 2 bases at V and 8 bases at J, with 12 bases in the middle. This CDR3 spans 13 amino acids. Full variable domain (remainder filled in from reference TRBV30 and TRBJ2-2): SQTIHQWPATLVQPVGSPLSLECTVEGTSNPNLYWYRQAAGRGLQLLFYSVGIGQISSEVPQNLSASRPQDRQFILSSKKLLLSDSGFYLCAWSKQALGELFFGEGSRLTVL.

This clone was seen many times. The read finishes 3 residues shy of the CDR3 end, and the germline J gene is used to complete it. The chain combines TRBV7-6 with TRBJ2-3; perhaps TRBD2 as D (5 bases). The germline V and J ends were trimmed by 7 bases and 5 bases, with 16 bases remaining between them. The germline V gene has CDR1 SGHVS and CDR2 FNYEAQ. The CDR3 has 14 residues. The CDR3 bases that were read are TGTGCCAGCACCCAAAACGGACGGGGAGATACG. Its translation: CASTQNGRGDT. The complete CDR3 reads CASTQNGRGDTQYF.

This clone has a count of ten or more. Coverage ceases 3 residues before the CDR3 finishes, and the germline J gene fills in the end. The chain has TRBV5-1 and TRBJ2-1; 10 bases align to TRBD2. The CDR3 spans 15 residues. V lost 2 bases to trimming and J lost 7 bases; unmatched junction nucleotides: 6. Per the germline V gene, CDR1 is SGHRS and CDR2 is YFSETQ. The CDR3 reads CASSLASGSWNEQFF. The sequenced part of the CDR3 DNA is TGCGCCAGCAGCTTAGCTAGCGGGAGTTGGAATGAG.

This clone was seen ten or more times. The read ends 3 residues early relative to the CDR3; the germline J gene fills the gap. The gene calls are TRBV11-3 and TRBJ1-2; D is perhaps TRBD1 (5 bases). This CDR3 has 12 amino acids. Germline V gives CDR1 SGHNT, CDR2 YENEEA. The CDR3 protein is CASSSQGSGYTF. The sequenced part of the CDR3 DNA is TGTGCCAGCAGCTCCCAGGGATCGGGC.

Sample share makes this clone medium-sized. The read is 3 residues too short to cover the CDR3 end, so that end is filled in from the germline J gene. The V gene is TRBV28, the J gene TRBJ2-1, with 11 bases identical to TRBD2. The CDR3 totals 15 residues. V was pared by 5 bases and J by 9 bases, with 9 bases of the junction left unmatched. The germline CDR1 and CDR2 sequences are MDHEN and SYDVKM. The CDR3 bases that were read are TGTGCCAGCAGTCAAACTAGCGGGAGAATACTTGAG. This encodes CASSQTSGRILE. The whole CDR3 sequence is CASSQTSGRILEQFF.

A few counts support this clone. The CDR3 is cut off 3 residues early in the read; its end comes from the germline J gene. The gene calls are TRBV11-2 and TRBJ2-7; the D is unclear. Trimming pared 3 bases from V and 0 bases from J, leaving 9 bases between. The V gene's germline CDR1 is SGHAT and CDR2 FQNNGV. This CDR3 region has 14 residues. CDR3 residues: CASSLSRDSYEQYF. Incomplete CDR3 DNA: TGTGCCAGCAGCTTGTCTCGCGACTCCTACGAG.

Comments on this clone: The read ends 3 residues early relative to the CDR3; the germline J gene fills the gap. The chain has TRBV18 and TRBJ2-7, with 7 bases fitting TRBD1. V was clipped by 2 bases and J by 2 bases; unmatched bases: 6. CDR3 length: 15 residues. Germline V CDR1 and CDR2: KGHSH, LQKENI. The covered CDR3 bases are TGTGCCAGCTCACCAGAGAGGACAGGACCCTACGAG. It specifies CASSPERTGPYE. The entire CDR3 protein reads CASSPERTGPYEQYF.

Details on this clone: Sequencing ends 3 residues short of the CDR3 end; the germline J gene provides the rest. This sequence joins TRBV19 and TRBJ2-1; 10 bases are shared with TRBD2. The CDR3 has 17 residues. V trimming: 8 bases; J trimming: 4 bases; junction bases outside the gene matches: 14. Germline assignment: CDR1 LNHDA and CDR2 SQIVND (reference sequence). The CDR3 protein is CASQEIAGGLSYNEQFF. CDR3 bases read: TGTGCCAGTCAGGAAATAGCGGGAGGCCTTTCTTACAATGAG.

The sample holds a few counts of this clone. The sequenced part of the CDR3 DNA is TGTGCCAGCAGCACTAGCGGGAGAGAGGAGACC. Protein: CASSTSGREET. The CDR3 in full is CASSTSGREETQYF. The V call is TRBV11-2, the J call TRBJ2-5; 11 positions agree with TRBD2. The CDR3 extends 3 residues past the end of the read, so its final part is completed from the germline J gene. Per germline, CDR1 SGHAT and CDR2 FQNNGV. V trimming: 5 bases; J trimming: 5 bases; junction bases outside the gene matches: 4. The CDR3 runs to 14 residues.

This clone appeared a few times. The DNA read from the CDR3 is TGTGCCAGTAGTATAGTCGGGGGAGGAGAGACC. Translation: CASSIVGGGET. From start to end, the CDR3 is CASSIVGGGETQYF. This sequence joins TRBV19 and TRBJ2-5, with D possibly TRBD2 on 6 matching bases. The CDR3 is cut off 3 residues early in the read; its end comes from the germline J gene. The CDR3 length is 14 residues. Trimming removed 1 base at V and 4 bases at J, with 10 bases between. Germline CDR1 is LNHDA and CDR2 is SQIVND (reference sequence).

By share of the sample, this clone is medium-sized. The CDR3 end falls 3 residues outside the read, so it is completed with the germline J gene. The chain couples TRBV20-1 to TRBJ1-2; the match to TRBD1 covers 9 bases. The junction had 14 bases not matched to a gene; V was cut back by 3 bases and J by 3 bases. Germline CDR1 reads DFQATT; CDR2 reads SNEGSKA (reference sequence). CDR3 size: 17 residues. The DNA read from the CDR3 is TGCAGTGCTAGTACATTAACGGACAGGGGAGTTGACTATGGC. Translation gives CSASTLTDRGVDYG. The whole CDR3 sequence is CSASTLTDRGVDYGYTF.